This T cell receptor (beta chain) originates from a study of cytomegalovirus exposure and HLA in healthy donors. PCR amplification relied on 60 Vbeta primers (plus 13 Jbeta primers). Sequenced by immunoSEQ multiplex PCR; TCRdb stores in-frame clones only, minus some. The profile covers some 130,000 clones, with about 75% appearing a single time and over 6.5% taken by the ten largest. The CDR3 loop spans 18 amino acids. Deletions cut 2 bases from V and 3 bases from J, with 23 bases between. CDR1 is SGHAT and CDR2 is FQNNGV in the germline V gene. This clonotype was obtained from a man aged 30 to 39 in good health and CMV-seronegative. This chain connects TRBV11-2 to TRBJ2-7; D not certain. Source material: PBMCs. The CDR3 sequence is CASSLSGYRARPGYEQYF. In DNA, the CDR3 is TGTGCCAGCAGCTTAAGTGGTTACCGTGCTAGACCTGGCTACGAGCAGTACTTC.